This is a list of T cell receptor beta chains from one sample in a study of blood T cell repertoires in COVID-19. Profiling relied on immunoSEQ multiplex PCR, and the TCRdb table lists in-frame clones only, not all of them. The sample carries 84,000 or so clones, more than 60% recorded once. Input material: peripheral blood. These TCRs come from a human donor in a cohort sampled during active COVID-19. Each CDR3 is given with its conserved first and last residue. A D gene is named only where the DNA matches it firmly. Clone size is given for some rows only: seen once, a few or many times, or a class if the clone is expanded.

CDR3 length,D gene,V gene,J gene,clone size,CDR3 protein,CDR3 DNA
12,.,TRBV5-4,TRBJ2-1,.,CASSQLGLQQFF,TGTGCCAGCAGCCAGCTAGGCCTCCAGCAGTTCTTC
15,TRBD1,TRBV6-5,TRBJ2-1,.,CASRAEQGRYNEQFF,TGTGCCAGCAGAGCCGAACAGGGGCGCTACAATGAGCAGTTCTTC
16,.,TRBV5-4,TRBJ2-1,few,CASSHPGPAGYNEQFF,TGTGCCAGCAGCCACCCAGGCCCCGCGGGCTACAATGAGCAGTTCTTC
15,.,TRBV19,TRBJ2-3,once,CASSMSQGSTDTQYF,TGTGCCAGTAGTATGAGCCAGGGAAGCACAGATACGCAGTATTTT
11,.,TRBV28,TRBJ1-1,.,CASQTWTEAFF,TGTGCCAGCCAGACTTGGACTGAAGCTTTCTTT
14,TRBD2,TRBV29-1,TRBJ2-3,few,CSVAGTSGTDTQYF,TGCAGCGTGGCCGGGACTAGCGGCACAGATACGCAGTATTTT
16,TRBD2,TRBV27,TRBJ2-4,.,CASRLASGFGQNIQYF,TGTGCCAGCAGACTCGCTAGCGGGTTTGGCCAAAACATTCAGTACTTT
13,TRBD2,TRBV28,TRBJ2-1,few,CASSETSGNEQFF,TGTGCCAGCAGCGAGACTAGCGGGAATGAGCAGTTCTTC
14,.,TRBV4-3,TRBJ2-3,.,CASSQEQSTDTQYF,TGCGCCAGCAGCCAAGAACAGAGCACAGATACGCAGTATTTT
17,TRBD2,TRBV4-3,TRBJ2-6,.,CASSQAGTSAGANVLTF,TGCGCCAGCAGCCAAGCCGGGACTAGTGCTGGGGCCAACGTCCTGACTTTC
15,TRBD1,TRBV2,TRBJ1-4,once,CASIDIGTVGEKLFF,TGTGCCAGCATCGACATCGGGACAGTGGGCGAAAAACTGTTTTTT
15,TRBD1,TRBV4-3,TRBJ2-5,.,CASSQSWDRGQTQYF,TGCGCCAGCAGCCAATCATGGGACAGGGGACAGACCCAGTACTTC
12,.,TRBV7-3,TRBJ2-1,.,CASSLNQGEQFF,TGTGCCAGCAGCTTAAATCAGGGAGAGCAGTTCTTC
12,.,TRBV6-4,TRBJ2-5,.,CASTEFLKTQYF,TGTGCCAGCACGGAGTTCTTGAAGACCCAGTACTTC
17,TRBD2,TRBV7-2,TRBJ2-3,.,CASSLSPSGRAADTQYF,TGTGCCAGCAGCTTAAGCCCTAGCGGGAGAGCTGCAGATACGCAGTATTTT
15,.,TRBV5-5,TRBJ2-7,.,CASSLEFSKSYEQYF,TGTGCCAGCAGCTTGGAGTTTAGCAAATCCTACGAGCAGTACTTC
16,.,TRBV4-1,TRBJ1-2,.,CASSQGRSQGFYGYTF,TGCGCCAGCAGCCAAGGGAGATCTCAGGGGTTCTATGGCTACACCTTC
15,.,TRBV7-2,TRBJ2-1,.,CASSLSPGSYNEQFF,TGTGCCAGCAGCTTGTCTCCAGGGTCCTACAATGAGCAGTTCTTC
15,TRBD1,TRBV27,TRBJ2-7,.,CASSSAGGKGYEQYF,TGTGCCAGCAGTTCGGCAGGGGGTAAGGGCTACGAGCAGTACTTC
14,.,TRBV27,TRBJ1-2,.,CASSLLGGSSGYTF,TGTGCCAGCAGTTTATTAGGAGGGTCTTCTGGCTACACCTTC
13,.,TRBV2,TRBJ1-2,.,CASSEEGNYGYTF,TGTGCCAGCAGTGAGGAGGGTAACTATGGCTACACCTTC
13,.,TRBV5-5,TRBJ2-7,.,CASSKELPYEQYF,TGTGCCAGCAGCAAGGAGTTACCCTACGAGCAGTACTTC
10,.,TRBV12-3/TRBV12-4,TRBJ1-2,.,CAQGSYGYTF,TGTGCCCAGGGCAGCTATGGCTACACCTTC
15,.,TRBV30,TRBJ1-5,.,CAWSVGGLVNQPQHF,TGTGCCTGGAGTGTCGGGGGGCTCGTCAATCAGCCCCAGCATTTT
16,TRBD1,TRBV27,TRBJ1-1,once,CASSTISRGPGTEAFF,TGTGCCAGCAGTACAATCAGTAGGGGGCCGGGCACTGAAGCTTTCTTT
13,.,TRBV12-3/TRBV12-4,TRBJ1-1,.,CASSFSWNTEAFF,TGTGCCAGCAGTTTTTCTTGGAACACTGAAGCTTTCTTT
14,.,TRBV19,TRBJ2-7,.,CASSIGTGPYEQYF,TGTGCCAGTAGTATAGGCACAGGTCCCTACGAGCAGTACTTC
18,TRBD2,TRBV6-2/TRBV6-3,TRBJ2-1,.,CASSPGSSGRVRRWEQFF,TGTGCCAGCAGTCCCGGGAGTAGCGGGAGGGTCCGGAGGTGGGAGCAGTTCTTC
15,TRBD1,TRBV9,TRBJ1-2,.,CASSAQGQGGYGYTF,TGTGCCAGCAGCGCCCAGGGACAGGGAGGGTATGGCTACACCTTC
18,.,TRBV2,TRBJ1-4,.,CASSEAARFTATNEKLFF,TGTGCCAGCAGTGAAGCGGCCAGATTCACAGCAACTAATGAAAAACTGTTTTTT
16,TRBD2,TRBV7-3,TRBJ2-1,.,CASSLQGTSGDNEQFF,TGTGCCAGCAGCTTGCAGGGGACTAGCGGTGACAATGAGCAGTTCTTC
18,.,TRBV7-8,TRBJ1-5,.,CASSLVAQTLYSNQPQHF,TGTGCCAGCAGCTTAGTCGCTCAGACACTTTATAGCAATCAGCCCCAGCATTTT
14,TRBD2,TRBV5-1,TRBJ2-7,.,CASRPTSGSYEQYF,TGCGCCAGCAGACCGACTAGCGGGAGTTACGAGCAGTACTTC
14,TRBD1,TRBV19,TRBJ2-3,once,CATSGQGGTDTQYF,TGTGCCACCTCGGGGCAGGGGGGCACAGATACGCAGTATTTT
15,.,TRBV5-8,TRBJ1-3,once,CASSLGLRTGNTIYF,TGTGCCAGCAGCTTGGGTCTCAGGACTGGAAACACCATATATTTT
15,TRBD1,TRBV19,TRBJ2-4,.,CASQPGGEAKNIQYF,TGTGCCAGTCAACCAGGGGGCGAAGCCAAAAACATTCAGTACTTC
16,.,TRBV30,TRBJ1-3,.,CAWSVFEGVEGNTIYF,TGTGCCTGGAGTGTATTCGAGGGGGTGGAAGGAAACACCATATATTTT
14,.,TRBV30,TRBJ2-3,once,CAWNVAARTDTQYF,TGTGCCTGGAACGTGGCGGCTCGCACAGATACGCAGTATTTT
15,.,TRBV5-5,TRBJ1-4,.,CASSPSAGPNEKLFF,TGTGCCAGCAGCCCGTCGGCAGGGCCTAATGAAAAACTGTTTTTT
15,.,TRBV18,TRBJ2-3,few,CASSTRTGQYDTQYF,TGTGCCAGCTCAACACGGACGGGACAATATGATACGCAGTATTTT
13,.,TRBV19,TRBJ2-5,.,CASLSRNQETQYF,TGTGCCAGCCTTAGCCGGAACCAAGAGACCCAGTACTTC
15,.,TRBV5-4,TRBJ2-1,once,CASSLGSPSYNEQFF,TGTGCCAGCAGCTTAGGGAGCCCCTCCTACAATGAGCAGTTCTTC
16,.,TRBV4-3,TRBJ2-3,.,CASSQDRTSSTDTQYF,TGCGCCAGCAGCCAAGACCGAACCAGTAGCACAGATACGCAGTATTTT
14,.,TRBV7-9,TRBJ2-1,.,CASSQTGFYNEQFF,TGTGCCAGCAGCCAAACAGGGTTTTACAATGAGCAGTTCTTC
17,TRBD1,TRBV5-4,TRBJ2-6,.,CASSKPTGNSGANVLTF,TGTGCCAGCAGCAAGCCGACAGGGAACTCTGGGGCCAACGTCCTGACTTTC